This entry lists 27 T cell receptor beta chains sequenced from one sample in a study of blood T cell repertoires in COVID-19. TCRdb keeps only in-frame clones here, not all; method: immunoSEQ multiplex PCR. The data show about 120,000 clones, approximately 90% seen once. Input material: peripheral blood. These receptors came from a human donor with active COVID-19. The donor label of this sample is uncertain.

The chain carries TRBV4-1 and TRBJ2-5; D unresolved. This CDR3 contains 15 residues. Germline loops: CDR1 MGHRA, CDR2 YSYEKL. V gave up 2 bases and J gave up 1 base, with 11 bases separating them. The CDR3 reads CASSQRLRVQETQYF. CDR3 nucleotides: TGCGCCAGCAGCCAACGTTTGCGAGTCCAAGAGACCCAGTACTTC.

This rearrangement joins TRBV12-3 or TRBV12-4 to TRBJ2-1; D is ambiguous. CDR3 length: 11 amino acids. The V and J ends lost 7 bases and 7 bases respectively, with 8 bases between them. The CDR3 sequence: CASTGRNEQFF. The CDR3 DNA sequence: TGTGCCAGCACCGGCAGGAATGAGCAGTTCTTC.

The V gene is TRBV9, the J gene TRBJ2-1; TRBD2 aligns across 7 bases. The CDR3 is made up of 13 amino acids. After removal of 4 bases from V and 8 bases from J, the junction contained 6 bases not matched to a gene. Germline V lookup: CDR1 SGDLS, CDR2 YYNGEE. The CDR3 reads CASSLVRGDEQFF. The DNA for the CDR3 is TGTGCCAGCAGCTTAGTCCGGGGGGATGAGCAGTTCTTC.

The gene calls are TRBV6-5 and TRBJ1-5; D gene uncertain. CDR3 length equals 15 residues. The V and J ends lost 3 bases and 0 bases respectively, with 9 bases between them. Germline CDR1 MNHEY, CDR2 SVGAGI. CDR3 protein: CASSYRRYSNQPQHF. CDR3 in DNA: TGTGCCAGCAGTTATAGGAGGTATAGCAATCAGCCCCAGCATTTT.

The chain couples TRBV19 to TRBJ1-1; 8 bases are a match to TRBD1. Germline V gene lookup returns CDR1 LNHDA and CDR2 SQIVND (reference sequence). The trim removed 4 bases at V and 3 bases at J, leaving 4 bases unmatched. The CDR3 spans 14 residues. CDR3 loop: CASSRQGLHTEAFF. CDR3 sequence (DNA): TGTGCCAGTAGTAGACAGGGGCTACACACTGAAGCTTTCTTT. Based on the CDR3 plus reference TRBV19 and TRBJ1-1, the full variable domain is DGGITQSPKYLFRKEGQNVTLSCEQNLNHDAMYWYRQDPGQGLRLIYYSQIVNDFQKGDIAEGYSVSREKKESFPLTVTSAQKNPTAFYLCASSRQGLHTEAFFGQGTRLTVV.

The chain uses TRBV7-6 and TRBJ2-3; tentatively, D is TRBD1 (6 bases). The CDR3 totals 18 residues. CDR1 and CDR2 from the germline V gene are SGHVS and FNYEAQ. Trimming took off 2 bases at V and 1 base at J, with 19 bases between the two ends. Here the CDR3 reads CASSLIKVMAGGTDTQYF. CDR3 in DNA: TGTGCCAGCAGCTTAATTAAGGTCATGGCAGGGGGCACAGATACGCAGTATTTT.

This clone was seen a handful of times. In DNA form, the CDR3 reads TGTGCCACCCACATGAACACCGGGGAGCTGTTTTTT. Translation: CATHMNTGELFF. The J gene is TRBJ2-2, the V gene TRBV6-5, with D uncertain. Between the trimmed V and J ends, which lost 10 bases and 1 base, there was a span of 7 bases. Germline V gives CDR1 MNHEY, CDR2 SVGAGI. The CDR3 extends over 12 amino acids.

CDR3 sequence: CASSSRQGQGYTF. CDR3 nucleotides: TGTGCCAGCAGTAGCCGACAGGGTCAAGGCTACACCTTC. The rearrangement links TRBV27 to TRBJ1-2; 7 bases align to TRBD1. From germline, CDR1 is MNHEY and CDR2 SMNVEV (reference sequence). The CDR3 loop spans 13 amino acids. Germline trimming cut 5 bases from V and 8 bases from J; bases unmatched to any gene: 8.

The chain links TRBV7-2 to TRBJ2-5, with TRBD2 matching over 8 bases. The CDR3 has 14 residues. Trimming took 6 bases from V and 5 from J; bases not matched to a gene: 8. The V gene's germline CDR1 is SGHTA and CDR2 FQGNSA. The CDR3 DNA reads as TGTGCCAGCAGTTACGCGGGGGGTGGTGAGACCCAGTACTTC. Translation: CASSYAGGGETQYF.

The chain links TRBV5-6 to TRBJ2-3; 9 bases are a match to TRBD2. V was clipped by 4 bases and J by 3 bases; unmatched bases: 15. Per the germline V gene, CDR1 is SGHDT and CDR2 is YYEEEE. The CDR3 covers 18 residues. CDR3 amino acids: CASSPVLRRGGRTDTQYF. The CDR3 bases are TGTGCCAGCAGCCCGGTGCTCCGGCGGGGGGGAAGGACAGATACGCAGTATTTT.

The chain employs TRBV10-2 and TRBJ1-4; maybe TRBD1 (6 bases). The CDR3 is 18 residues long. CDR1 and CDR2 (germline): WSHSY, SAAADI. V lost 7 bases to trimming and J lost 8 bases, with 29 bases between them. The chain's CDR3 is CASNGDRTPNPRKEKLFF. Here the CDR3 DNA reads TGCGCCAGCAACGGCGACAGGACCCCAAACCCCCGTAAGGAAAAACTGTTTTTT.

The rearrangement links TRBV29-1 to TRBJ1-1, with 8 bases fitting TRBD1. CDR3 length: 14 amino acids. The V segment lost 4 bases and the J segment 3 bases; nucleotides outside the gene matches: 7. Per the germline V gene, CDR1 is SQVTM and CDR2 is ANQGSEA. The CDR3 region has the DNA TGCAGCGTTGGGACAGGGAGGGTGGACACTGAAGCTTTCTTT. Translation: CSVGTGRVDTEAFF.

The V call is TRBV30, the J call TRBJ1-2; TRBD1 is a possible D gene (6 bases). Trimming removed 0 bases from V and 4 bases from J, with 6 bases in between. Germline-derived CDR1 and CDR2 are GTSNPN and SVGIG (reference sequence). There are 12 residues in the CDR3. In DNA, the CDR3 is TGTGCCTGGAGTGTACAGGGCTATGGCTACACCTTC. Residues: CAWSVQGYGYTF. The full variable domain, its missing parts supplied by reference TRBV30 and TRBJ1-2, is SQTIHQWPATLVQPVGSPLSLECTVEGTSNPNLYWYRQAAGRGLQLLFYSVGIGQISSEVPQNLSASRPQDRQFILSSKKLLLSDSGFYLCAWSVQGYGYTFGSGTRLTVV.

This clone has a single count. This chain links TRBV27 with TRBJ1-2; D may be TRBD1 (5 bases). V was trimmed by 5 bases and J by 7 bases, leaving 23 bases between them. Per germline, CDR1 MNHEY and CDR2 SMNVEV (reference sequence). The CDR3 consists of 16 residues. The CDR3 nucleotides are TGTGCCAGCAGTCCCTACCCCACAGGTTCCTTGCCTGGCTACACCTTC. Translated: CASSPYPTGSLPGYTF.

The J gene is TRBJ1-2, the V gene TRBV12-3 or TRBV12-4; TRBD1 is a possible D gene (6 bases). This CDR3 contains 13 residues. The germline V and J ends were trimmed by 6 bases and 4 bases, with 12 bases remaining between them. DNA of the CDR3: TGTGCCAGCAGACCCACAGGGATCTATGGCTACACCTTC. Its protein product is CASRPTGIYGYTF.

The chain has TRBV5-1 and TRBJ2-2; D may be TRBD1 (5 bases). Germline V lookup: CDR1 SGHRS, CDR2 YFSETQ. The CDR3 spans 15 residues. The V end was cut by 0 bases, the J end by 5 bases, with 11 bases between. The CDR3 DNA reads TGCGCCAGCAGCTTGGGAGGACAACTGACCGGGGAGCTGTTTTTT. Translating gives CASSLGGQLTGELFF.

V gene TRBV18 combines with J gene TRBJ1-6; D not resolved. The CDR3 is 16 amino acids. V was shortened by 1 base and J by 0 bases, with 7 bases between the two germline ends. The V gene's germline CDR1 is KGHSH and CDR2 LQKENI. As DNA, the CDR3 is TGTGCCAGCTCACCACTGGGCAGCTCCTATAATTCACCCCTCCACTTT. Encoded protein: CASSPLGSSYNSPLHF.

This sequence joins TRBV19 and TRBJ2-5; no reliable D call. This CDR3 comprises 13 residues. Germline V lookup: CDR1 LNHDA, CDR2 SQIVND (reference sequence). Trimming left V 0 bases short and J 4 bases short, with 6 bases between. The CDR3: CASSIDIGETQYF. The CDR3 coding sequence is TGTGCCAGTAGTATAGATATCGGAGAGACCCAGTACTTC.

This rearrangement joins TRBV11-2 to TRBJ2-7; possibly TRBD2 for D (5 bases). This CDR3 region has 18 residues. Germline CDR1 and CDR2: SGHAT and FQNNGV. The V end was cut by 5 bases, the J end by 4 bases, with 27 bases between. Here the CDR3 reads CASSPSRYRKSPLYEQYF. The CDR3 DNA reads as TGTGCCAGCAGCCCTAGCAGGTACAGAAAAAGTCCACTATACGAGCAGTACTTC.

The chain links TRBV9 to TRBJ2-2; the match to TRBD2 covers 13 bases. The CDR3 extends over 16 amino acids. Trimming removed 4 bases from V and 5 bases from J; junction bases left unmatched: 5. Germline V CDR1 and CDR2: SGDLS, YYNGEE. In DNA, the CDR3 is TGTGCCAGCAGCCCACTAGCGGGGGGGCTGACCGGGGAGCTGTTTTTT. Its protein is CASSPLAGGLTGELFF.

A single count supports this clone. The J gene is TRBJ1-2, the V gene TRBV19, with 8 bases matching TRBD1. Trimming took 6 bases from V and 2 from J; bases not matched to a gene: 5. In germline, CDR1 is LNHDA, CDR2 SQIVND (reference sequence). This CDR3 is built from 14 residues. The CDR3 region has the DNA TGTGCCAGTAGCCTCACAGGGGGGAACTATGGCTACACCTTC. It codes for CASSLTGGNYGYTF.

This clone was seen a single time. This chain's CDR3 is CASSFTNSNYGYTF. CDR3 DNA: TGTGCCAGCAGCTTTACTAATAGTAACTATGGCTACACCTTC. The chain employs TRBV11-2 and TRBJ1-2; D remains unclear. Looked up from germline, CDR1 is SGHAT and CDR2 is FQNNGV. Trimming took 3 bases from V and 1 from J, leaving 9 bases between them. CDR3 length: 14 amino acids.

The chain is built from TRBV5-1 and TRBJ1-6; 9 bases line up with TRBD1. The V gene end was trimmed by 7 bases and the J gene end by 9 bases; junction bases not matched to a gene: 11. The CDR3 is 15 residues long. Germline V gene sequence: CDR1 SGHRS, CDR2 YFSETQ. CDR3 region: CASGATGGISSPLHF. The CDR3, as DNA: TGCGCCAGCGGTGCAACAGGGGGCATCTCTTCACCCCTCCACTTT.

The chain has TRBV28 and TRBJ2-2; D is possibly TRBD2 (7 bases). The CDR3 runs 15 residues. V gave up 3 bases and J gave up 6 bases, with 14 bases separating them. Germline V gene sequence: CDR1 MDHEN, CDR2 SYDVKM. The CDR3 spells CASSFRKGGSGELFF. The CDR3 DNA sequence: TGTGCCAGCAGTTTTCGGAAGGGGGGGTCCGGGGAGCTGTTTTTT.

The chain couples TRBV3-1 (or the pseudogene TRBV3-2) to TRBJ2-7, with 12 positions matching TRBD2. The CDR3 extends over 16 amino acids. CDR1 is LGHDT, CDR2 YNNKEL, per germline (reference sequence). V shed 4 bases and J 0 bases; nucleotides not matched to a gene: 4. The chain's CDR3 is CASSPLAGGSSYEQYF. For the CDR3, the DNA is TGTGCCAGCAGCCCACTAGCGGGGGGCTCCTCCTACGAGCAGTACTTC.

CDR3 residues: CASSGTGFDEQYF. The CDR3 nucleotides are TGTGCCAGCAGCGGTACAGGGTTTGACGAGCAGTACTTC. The chain is built from TRBV9 and TRBJ2-7; D may be TRBD1 (6 bases). The CDR3 consists of 13 residues. With 3 bases removed from V and 5 bases from J, the gap between germline ends came to 12 bases. The germline V gene encodes CDR1 SGDLS and CDR2 YYNGEE.

The gene calls are TRBV4-1 and TRBJ1-2; TRBD1 matches at 7 bases. V shed 4 bases and J 3 bases; nucleotides not matched to a gene: 2. The CDR3 is 13 residues long. CDR1 and CDR2 (germline): MGHRA, YSYEKL. The CDR3 DNA reads TGCGCCAGCAGCCCAGACAGGGACTATGGCTACACCTTC. Protein: CASSPDRDYGYTF.